This TCR beta chain was profiled in a study of radiation and T cells in renal cell carcinoma. From germline, CDR1 is MNHNS and CDR2 SASEGT. There are 12 residues in the CDR3. The time point is: blood 2 weeks post-SBRT. The sample's treatment: 15 Gy SBRT to primary tumor, nephrectomy 4 weeks later. This clone showed up just once. Mismatch with germline at one junction end may stem from a read error. The method was immunoSEQ multiplex PCR; TCRdb's version includes in-frame clones alone and lacks a portion of them. The table lists some 150,000 clones, roughly 87% of them singletons. This chain uses TRBV6-1 with TRBJ1-1; D not resolved. The specimen was blood, collected from a patient whose treatment included radiotherapy and nephrectomy. The clonotype was recovered from a woman aged 45-60 years with renal cell carcinoma. The CDR3 region is CASSRRHTEALF. CDR3 nucleotide sequence: TGTGCCAGCTCTAGGAGACACACTGAAGCTCTCTTT.